The clone carrying this TCR beta chain turned up a few times. Authors' analysis steps: Counts of nucleated cells, estimated from reference gene primer amplification, were obtained. The method was immunoSEQ multiplex PCR; TCRdb's version includes in-frame clones alone and lacks a portion of them. Clonal size and the V and J genes are those of that table, whereas D and trimming came from the DNA. The sample consists of about 43,000 clones, approximately 83% of them appearing once. This sample was taken from a study of blood T cell repertoires in COVID-19. Study in general: The samples span acute and convalescent COVID-19 from the United States, Italy and Spain. T cells, B-cell-depleted T cells, or PBMCs provided the cDNA or gDNA that served as material.

Germline V lookup: CDR1 LNHNV, CDR2 YYDKDF (reference sequence). The V end was cut by 6 bases, the J end by 2 bases, with 14 bases between. The CDR3 sequence is 14 residues long. The gene calls are TRBV15 and TRBJ2-7, with D perhaps matching TRBD1 (5 bases). The specimen was peripheral blood. The origin of this receptor is a woman aged 60-75 years with acute or convalescent COVID-19. CDR3 protein: CATRGAGTTYEQYF. DNA for the CDR3: TGTGCCACCAGAGGGGCAGGAACAACCTACGAGCAGTACTTC.